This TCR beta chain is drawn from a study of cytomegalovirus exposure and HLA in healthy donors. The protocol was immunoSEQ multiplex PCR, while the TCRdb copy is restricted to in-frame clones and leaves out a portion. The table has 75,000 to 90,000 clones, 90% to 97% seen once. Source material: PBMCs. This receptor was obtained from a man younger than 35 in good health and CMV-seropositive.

The CDR3 protein is CASSLGAGRGNTIYF. In DNA, the CDR3 is TGCGCCAGCAGCCTGGGGGCAGGGAGGGGAAACACCATATATTTT. The chain links TRBV5-1 to TRBJ1-3, with D perhaps matching TRBD1 (6 bases). Between the trimmed V and J ends, which lost 4 bases and 4 bases, there was a span of 15 bases. The CDR3 spans 15 residues. Germline V gene data show CDR1 as SGHRS and CDR2 as YFSETQ.